This T cell receptor (beta chain) was observed in a study of T cell responses to AZD1222 COVID-19 vaccine. From germline, CDR1 is SGHRS and CDR2 YFSETQ. V was pared by 1 base and J by 1 base, with 14 bases between. The CDR3 sequence is 16 residues long. TCRdb's table, derived via immunoSEQ multiplex PCR, lists solely in-frame clones and lacks some. The sample yields 150,000 or so clones, over 80% seen once. The source material was peripheral blood, sampled 28 days after the second AZD1222 dose. V is TRBV5-1 and J is TRBJ1-1; D is uncertain. The TCR was taken from an adult who received the AZD1222 COVID-19 vaccine. In nucleotides, the CDR3 is TGCGCCAGCAGCTTGTCTCCGGAGGGCCGGAACACTGAAGCTTTCTTT. This gives the protein CASSLSPEGRNTEAFF.